This T cell receptor (beta chain) was recorded in a study of shared clonotypes between healthy human individuals (dated by TCRdb to 2019 to 2021). Study-wide context: A few men and two women, aged 18 to 49 years, made up the cohort. For each donor, CD4 naive and CD4 memory were each given three plates, CD8 naive was given two plates, and CD8 memory was given one plate. Blood TCR repertoires of four to six healthy adults were deeply sequenced to estimate repertoire size and the extent of clonotype sharing between individuals. To increase sequencing depth and limit assay-specific biases, different laboratories used diverse techniques to prepare libraries and sequence TCR repertoires. Per donor, leukapheresis produced somewhere between about 0.85 and 10 billion PBMCs. What the study reported, not specific to this receptor: Even with the large sequencing depth, rarefaction of the sorted-subset datasets indicated that sequencing was incomplete. Larger estimated clonotype richness was generally found for naive subsets than for memory subsets. Across a few donors, around 5% of naive CD4, roughly 3.5% of naive CD8, under 2.5% of memory CD4, and approximately 0.42% of memory CD8 clonotypes were shared. Based on pairwise subsampling, the degree of clonotype sharing among donors was expected to be affected by sequencing depth. Because the study included a small number of donors, the genetic and exposure-history diversity represented was limited. Sampling was restricted to blood, and TCR repertoires in tissues likely differ from the TCR repertoires found in blood. Compared with non-shared clonotypes, the clonotypes found in all four sorted-subset donors had higher generation probabilities.

Using the deep immunoSEQ assay, TCR CDR3 regions were amplified from genomic DNA by multiplex PCR. Extracted genomic DNA from each cell subset was distributed evenly across all wells of several immunoSEQ 96-well plates, and each plate was treated as a replicate. Each replicate PCR for sorted subsets received about 210 ng genomic DNA, equal to roughly 30,000 T cell genomes. Purified libraries were measured with a Qubit 3.0 fluorometer, size-checked on a Bioanalyzer 2100, and measured again with the KAPA Library Quantification kit. Every immunoSEQ 96-well plate was sequenced on a separate single-read 150-cycle Illumina NextSeq 550 flow cell. Regarding the original processing steps: Because the immunoSEQ output included only junctional sequences and no quality scores, the filtering could not be the same as the filtering used for full-length reads. To assign V/J genes and CDR3, sequences were annotated using PyIR, a Python wrapper for IgBLAST v1.9, with IMGT germline references. Any read was removed if the V/J assignment was weak (E-value above 1e-6), the CDR3 was missing, or the read contained stop codons, out-of-frame junctions, or ambiguous translated residues. V3J clonotypes were defined by identical inferred V gene, J gene, and CDR3 amino acid sequence. To compute the percentage overlap between repertoires, the number of shared unique clonotypes was divided by the size of the smaller repertoire. Repertoire richness was assessed with RTK rarefaction, the Chao1 estimator, and Recon v2.1 estimates of unobserved clonotypes. Generation probabilities for all TCRbeta clonotypes obtained by the gDNA method from four donors were computed using OLGA. TCRdb's version of the immuneACCESS table is confined to in-frame rearrangements and falls short of the full clone set. An unresolved V gene accounts for under half of the shortfall where checked; the remainder is of unknown origin. V, J and clone size were drawn from that table, and D and trimming were deduced from the DNA. The table for this sample lists about 1.5 million clones; over 95% of them were counted only once. Approximately 1% of the sample lies in the top ten.

Donors were healthy HIV-negative adults with no recently reported acute infections or vaccinations. Every donor was a Caucasian adult living in Nashville, Tennessee, USA. CD4+ T cells were enriched through magnetic negative selection, after which naive cells were positively selected on CD45RA and the remaining negative fraction served as the memory subset. After blood collection by leukapheresis, PBMCs were isolated using Ficoll-Histopaque density gradient centrifugation and then cryopreserved in the vapor phase of liquid nitrogen. Analytical flow cytometry was used to check the purity and quantity of each magnetically sorted T cell population. From each sorted fraction, genomic DNA was isolated and quantified by UV absorbance on a Nanodrop 2000c. This clone was picked up one time. Its antigen is not yet known. Base qualities are not provided; no much larger clone lies one nucleotide away. V drops 3 bases and J drops 3 bases, leaving 8 bases in between. The CDR3 goes from the cysteine to the phenylalanine over 13 residues. The entry retains the CDR3 DNA only, 39 bases that are in frame from base 1. CDR1 and CDR2 are drawn from the germline V gene: SGHDN, FVKESK.

This sequence was found in a man under 40 in good health. The V and J genes are TRBV14 and TRBJ1-1, with the D gene not confidently named. The sample consisted of naive CD4+ T cells sorted from blood. Reading the label with the study, this specimen's cell subset or site is: CD45RA+ positively selected. The CDR3 in this case is CASSQGIDTEAFF. The base sequence is TGTGCCAGCAGCCAGGGCATAGACACTGAAGCTTTCTTT. With the rest looked up from the reference TRBV14 and TRBJ1-1 genes rather than sequenced, the full variable domain is EAGVTQFPSHSVIEKGQTVTLRCDPISGHDNLYWYRRVMGKEIKFLLHFVKESKQDESGMPNNRFLAERTGGTYSTLKVQPAELEDSGVYFCASSQGIDTEAFFGQGTRLTVV.